A single sample is the source of the 23 T cell receptor beta chains below, sequenced in a study of cytomegalovirus exposure and HLA in healthy donors. The PCR had 60 Vbeta and 13 Jbeta primers. Assay used: immunoSEQ multiplex PCR; TCRdb lists only in-frame clones, some missing. This sample has about 150,000 clones, with approximately 80% found just once. The sequenced sample was PBMCs. These receptors came from a male donor in good health and CMV-seronegative.

This clone was observed a single time. This chain joins TRBV5-1 and TRBJ1-1, with 7 bases identical to TRBD1. The J segment lost 4 bases and the V segment lost 2 bases, leaving 8 bases of the junction unmatched. Germline V gene sequence: CDR1 SGHRS, CDR2 YFSETQ. CDR3 size: 15 residues. DNA for the CDR3: TGCGCCAGCAGCTTAAGGGCTCCAGGGGGCACTGAAGCTTTCTTT. It codes for CASSLRAPGGTEAFF.

The rearrangement joins TRBV18 to TRBJ1-4; TRBD1 matches at 8 bases. The V gene's germline CDR1 is KGHSH and CDR2 LQKENI. This CDR3 has 14 residues. The V gene end was trimmed by 3 bases and the J gene end by 7 bases; junction bases not matched to a gene: 4. The CDR3 sequence is CASSPWTGSEKLFF. The CDR3 DNA follows: TGTGCCAGCTCACCCTGGACAGGGAGTGAAAAACTGTTTTTT.

In nucleotides, the CDR3 is TGTGCCAGCAGCTTAGAGCCGGGGGTAGCGGGCCCCTACGAGCAGTACTTC. It encodes CASSLEPGVAGPYEQYF. V and J are TRBV7-8 and TRBJ2-7, with 7 bases fitting TRBD2. The CDR3 extends over 17 amino acids. V lost 1 base to trimming and J lost 2 bases; unmatched junction nucleotides: 11. Germline V gives CDR1 SGHVS, CDR2 FQNEAQ. The full variable domain, in which reference TRBV7-8 and TRBJ2-7 provide the parts outside the CDR3, is GAGVSQSPRYKVAKRGQDVALRCDPISGHVSLFWYQQALGQGPEFLTYFQNEAQLDKSGLPSDRFFAERPEGSVSTLKIQRTQQEDSAVYLCASSLEPGVAGPYEQYFGPGTRLTVT.

The chain employs TRBV5-1 and TRBJ1-1; 11 bases agree with TRBD1. The germline CDR1 and CDR2 sequences are SGHRS and YFSETQ. The CDR3 has 17 amino acids. The trim removed 4 bases at V and 0 bases at J, leaving 8 bases unmatched. The CDR3, as DNA: TGCGCCAGCAGCCCGATAGGACAGGGGGCAATGAACACTGAAGCTTTCTTT. As protein: CASSPIGQGAMNTEAFF.

This clone was observed a few times. The chain links TRBV9 to TRBJ1-2; 7 bases line up with TRBD1. V shed 7 bases, J shed 3 bases, and the junction held 6 bases outside the gene matches. The CDR3 loop spans 13 amino acids. The germline V gene encodes CDR1 SGDLS and CDR2 YYNGEE. CDR3 in amino acids: CASGAGTDYGYTF. CDR3 DNA: TGTGCCAGCGGAGCTGGGACAGACTATGGCTACACCTTC.

This chain connects TRBV4-3 to TRBJ2-2; TRBD2 is a possible D gene (6 bases). Trimming took 0 bases from V and 4 from J, leaving 9 bases between them. This CDR3 has 15 amino acids. The germline V gene encodes CDR1 LGHNA and CDR2 YSLEER. The chain's CDR3 is CASSQDPGGTGELFF. The CDR3, as DNA: TGCGCCAGCAGCCAAGATCCCGGGGGCACCGGGGAGCTGTTTTTT.

The gene calls are TRBV28 and TRBJ2-7; TRBD2 is a possible D gene (6 bases). Trimming left V 8 bases short and J 4 bases short, with 18 bases between. This CDR3 spans 14 amino acids. The germline gives CDR1 MDHEN, CDR2 SYDVKM. In DNA, the CDR3 is TGTGCCAGCTCCCCCGGGACTGGGGCTTACGAGCAGTACTTC. It encodes CASSPGTGAYEQYF.

This clone appeared a single time. Here the CDR3 reads CASSREQSLNYGYTF. The CDR3 region has the DNA TGCGCCAGCAGCCGAGAACAGAGCCTTAACTATGGCTACACCTTC. The genes are TRBV4-3 and TRBJ1-2, with D unresolved. Germline V gene data show CDR1 as LGHNA and CDR2 as YSLEER. This CDR3 spans 15 amino acids. Deletions cut 4 bases from V and 1 base from J, with 13 bases between.

The table lists this clone with a count of one. The V and J genes are TRBV27 and TRBJ2-7, with 9 nucleotides matching TRBD1. The CDR3 totals 15 residues. The germline V gene encodes CDR1 MNHEY and CDR2 SMNVEV (reference sequence). The junction had 5 bases not matched to a gene; V was cut back by 5 bases and J by 0 bases. The CDR3 region has the DNA TGTGCCAGCAGTCCGGGACAGGGATTCTCCTACGAGCAGTACTTC. Translation gives CASSPGQGFSYEQYF.

In DNA form, the CDR3 reads TGTGCCAGCAGCTGGGGTCCGGGGACTGAAGCTTTCTTT. Translated: CASSWGPGTEAFF. The chain is built from TRBV7-6 and TRBJ1-1; D gene ambiguous. This CDR3 contains 13 residues. Germline values: CDR1 SGHVS, CDR2 FNYEAQ. V was shortened by 4 bases and J by 5 bases, with 11 bases between the two germline ends.

The chain has TRBV30 and TRBJ1-3; a possible D gene is TRBD1 (5 bases). The length of the CDR3 is 13 residues. CDR1 and CDR2 from the germline V gene are GTSNPN and SVGIG (reference sequence). The ends were cut back, 7 bases at V and 2 bases at J, with 12 bases in the middle. CDR3 sequence reads: CASKTGAGNTIYF. The CDR3 nucleotides are TGTGCCTCAAAGACGGGGGCTGGAAACACCATATATTTT.

V gene TRBV7-9 combines with J gene TRBJ2-2; a weak D match, TRBD1 (6 bases). This CDR3 is built from 17 residues. Trimming took off 2 bases at V and 3 bases at J, with 16 bases between the two ends. The germline CDR1 and CDR2 sequences are SEHNR and FQNEAQ (reference sequence). CDR3 residues: CASSLKGRGAYTGELFF. CDR3 DNA sequence: TGTGCCAGCAGCTTAAAAGGCAGGGGCGCGTACACCGGGGAGCTGTTTTTT. Together with reference TRBV7-9 and TRBJ2-2, the CDR3 gives the full variable domain: DTGVSQNPRHKITKRGQNVTFRCDPISEHNRLYWYRQTLGQGPEFLTYFQNEAQLEKSRLLSDRFSAERPKGSFSTLEIQRTEQGDSAMYLCASSLKGRGAYTGELFFGEGSRLTVL.

This clone came up once. The CDR3 loop reads CASILSFGGGLTYEQYF. DNA of the CDR3: TGTGCCAGCATTCTTTCCTTCGGGGGGGGGTTAACCTACGAGCAGTACTTC. The chain uses TRBV27 and TRBJ2-7, with 8 nucleotides matching TRBD2. The CDR3 is made up of 17 amino acids. CDR1 is MNHEY, CDR2 SMNVEV, per germline (reference sequence). Unmatched junction bases numbered 16, after V lost 7 bases and J lost 2 bases.

This clone turned up a few times. This rearrangement joins TRBV18 to TRBJ2-7; weak D call: TRBD2 (6 bases). Germline V gives CDR1 KGHSH, CDR2 LQKENI. Between the trimmed V and J ends, which lost 3 bases and 0 bases, there was a span of 9 bases. CDR3 size: 14 residues. CDR3 coding DNA: TGTGCCAGCTCACCGCGGGACGGCTCCTACGAGCAGTACTTC. Translated, it gives CASSPRDGSYEQYF. Combining the CDR3 with reference TRBV18 and TRBJ2-7 gives the whole variable domain NAGVMQNPRHLVRRRGQEARLRCSPMKGHSHVYWYRQLPEEGLKFMVYLQKENIIDESGMPKERFSAEFPKEGPSILRIQQVVRGDSAAYFCASSPRDGSYEQYFGPGTRLTVT.

The chain carries TRBV7-9 and TRBJ2-5, with TRBD1 as a possible D gene (5 bases). This CDR3 comprises 13 residues. Germline lookup yields CDR1 SEHNR and CDR2 FQNEAQ (reference sequence). The V gene lost 5 bases and the J gene lost 11 bases, with 18 bases spanning the gap. The CDR3 loop reads CASSNLQGLEQYF. The CDR3 DNA is TGTGCCAGCAGCAACCTGCAGGGCCTGGAGCAGTACTTC. Based on the CDR3 plus reference TRBV7-9 and TRBJ2-5, the full variable domain is DTGVSQNPRHKITKRGQNVTFRCDPISEHNRLYWYRQTLGQGPEFLTYFQNEAQLEKSRLLSDRFSAERPKGSFSTLEIQRTEQGDSAMYLCASSNLQGLEQYFGPGTRLLVL.

The chain links TRBV5-1 to TRBJ2-1, with 8 positions matching TRBD2. The germline V gene encodes CDR1 SGHRS and CDR2 YFSETQ. The trim removed 4 bases at V and 4 bases at J, leaving 10 bases unmatched. There are 16 residues in the CDR3. The CDR3 loop is CASSRGTGGVYNEQFF. CDR3 coding DNA: TGCGCCAGCAGCCGCGGGACGGGGGGGGTTTACAATGAGCAGTTCTTC.

This CDR3 is CASSLQGRTEAFF. As DNA, the CDR3 is TGTGCCAGCAGTTTACAGGGGAGAACTGAAGCTTTCTTT. The V call is TRBV28, the J call TRBJ1-1; D may be TRBD1 (6 bases). The CDR3 has 13 amino acids. Germline values: CDR1 MDHEN, CDR2 SYDVKM. The V end lost 2 bases, the J end lost 5 bases, and 9 bases lay between the germline ends.

This clone was detected once. V is TRBV6-4 and J is TRBJ2-2; 8 positions match TRBD2. V was clipped by 5 bases and J by 4 bases; unmatched bases: 6. The CDR3 has 15 residues. Germline CDR1 is MRHNA and CDR2 is SNTAGT. The CDR3 DNA reads as TGTGCCAGCAGTACCGGACTAGCCGGCACCGGGGAGCTGTTTTTT. As protein: CASSTGLAGTGELFF.

The rearrangement uses TRBV28 and TRBJ1-1; 7 bases fit TRBD1. The germline V gene has CDR1 MDHEN and CDR2 SYDVKM. This CDR3 region has 15 residues. V lost 7 bases, J lost 4 bases, and 12 bases stayed unmatched. CDR3 sequence reads: CASTDTGALGTEAFF. CDR3 nucleotide sequence: TGTGCCAGCACCGATACAGGGGCGTTAGGCACTGAAGCTTTCTTT.

V gene TRBV21-1 combines with J gene TRBJ2-7; no DNA check was done on the table's D call, TRBD1. TRBV21-1 is deemed a pseudogene. The CDR3 spans 14 residues. The CDR3: CASSPTVSSYEQYF. CDR3 coding DNA: TGTGCCAGCAGCCCGACAGTGAGCTCCTACGAGCAGTACTTC.

This chain uses TRBV4-3 with TRBJ2-5, with D maybe TRBD1 (6 bases). The CDR3 sequence is 15 residues long. Trimming took off 0 bases at V and 2 bases at J, with 10 bases between the two ends. CDR1 is LGHNA and CDR2 is YSLEER in the germline V gene. The CDR3 region is CASSQDRGQQETQYF. The DNA for the CDR3 is TGCGCCAGCAGCCAAGATAGGGGACAACAAGAGACCCAGTACTTC.

The chain uses TRBV7-2 and TRBJ1-1; D is ambiguous. From germline, CDR1 is SGHTA and CDR2 FQGNSA. The CDR3 is 17 amino acids. The V and J ends lost 5 bases and 0 bases respectively, with 19 bases between them. This chain's CDR3 is CASSQPGRATMNTEAFF. CDR3 in DNA: TGTGCCAGCAGCCAACCGGGGAGAGCGACAATGAACACTGAAGCTTTCTTT.

J is TRBJ1-1 and V is TRBV10-3; perhaps TRBD1 as D (6 bases). From germline, CDR1 is ENHRY and CDR2 SYGVKD. The CDR3 sequence is 14 residues long. V was pared by 8 bases and J by 1 base, with 14 bases between. Here the CDR3 reads CAIQGRGANTEAFF. The CDR3, as DNA: TGTGCCATCCAAGGGCGGGGGGCGAACACTGAAGCTTTCTTT.